This T cell receptor beta chain was profiled in a study of monozygotic twins with inflammatory bowel disease. Overall study findings and caveats: Twins with IBD were found to have lower TCRbeta diversity (inverse Simpson) than healthy co-twins. Clonotype overlap with others was lower in IBD patients than in healthy twins, a difference that was greatest with disease activity. No single strong signal or clonotype associated with IBD was supported.

Details on this clonotype: What it recognizes is unknown.

Template switching introduced UMIs that contain a 6-nucleotide sample barcode. TCRdb derives one entry per CDR3 protein from the 5' RACE reads, leaving out DNA. Recorded for this sample: around 140,000 distinct CDR3 sequences. The sample consisted of blood. This sequence was found in a human donor with ulcerative colitis or Crohn's disease, or a healthy co-twin of an affected twin (not recorded which).

The CDR3 loop reads CASSIDTEQGSSYEQYF. This sequence joins TRBV19 and TRBJ2-7. Germline assignment: CDR1 LNHDA and CDR2 SQIVND (reference sequence). The CDR3 sequence is 17 residues long.